Here is one T cell receptor beta chain with its context. Trimming left V 0 bases short and J 2 bases short, with 9 bases between. In germline, CDR1 is LGHDT, CDR2 YNNKEL (reference sequence). The CDR3 covers 15 residues. This sample was taken from a study of blood T cell repertoires in COVID-19. Study-wide background: Researchers got acute and convalescent COVID-19 samples from the United States, Italy and Spain.

Method: immunoSEQ multiplex PCR; TCRdb's copy keeps in-frame clones and lacks some. The data show about 140,000 clones, with 65% to 85% seen just once and approximately 4% held by the top ten. The chain recombines TRBV3-1 (or the pseudogene TRBV3-2) with TRBJ2-3; D is uncertain. The clonotype comes from a woman aged 60 to 75 with acute or convalescent COVID-19. The specimen sequenced was peripheral blood. The CDR3 is CASSQDQVVTDTQYF. CDR3 sequence (DNA): TGTGCCAGCAGCCAAGACCAGGTTGTCACAGATACGCAGTATTTT.